This TCR beta chain was identified in a study of T cells after yellow fever vaccination. Across the whole study: In the case of low-cell-number fractions, SMART-Seq v4 Ultra Low Input was used for preparation. Regarding the study as a whole: Few clonotypes appeared in both CD4 and CD8 compartments. After the booster, about 95% of CD4 and about nine tenths of CD8 primary-response clones were re-detected.

This clonotype has more than one count but fewer than ten. The antigen is not known. The CDR3 is 15 amino acids. Trimming cost V 4 bases and J 1 base; bases outside gene matches: 9. Germline CDR1 reads DFQATT; CDR2 reads SNEGSKA (reference sequence). By 5'RACE template switching, TCR cDNA was produced, with a universal primer site and UMIs added in the process. Each CDR3 protein gets one entry after TCRdb re-called the 5' RACE reads with MiXCR. This table has some 300,000 distinct CDR3 sequences, 8.7% appearing once. The specimen comprised CD4+ T cells sorted from PBMCs, sampled 5 days after the yellow fever booster vaccination. The TCR sequence derives from a man between 18 and 35 years old who received the YFV17D yellow fever vaccine. The genes are TRBV20-1 and TRBJ1-2, with TRBD1 matching 7 bases. The CDR3 region is CSAIDRDKGNYGYTF. The CDR3 coding sequence is TGCAGTGCTATAGACAGGGATAAGGGTAACTATGGCTACACCTTC.